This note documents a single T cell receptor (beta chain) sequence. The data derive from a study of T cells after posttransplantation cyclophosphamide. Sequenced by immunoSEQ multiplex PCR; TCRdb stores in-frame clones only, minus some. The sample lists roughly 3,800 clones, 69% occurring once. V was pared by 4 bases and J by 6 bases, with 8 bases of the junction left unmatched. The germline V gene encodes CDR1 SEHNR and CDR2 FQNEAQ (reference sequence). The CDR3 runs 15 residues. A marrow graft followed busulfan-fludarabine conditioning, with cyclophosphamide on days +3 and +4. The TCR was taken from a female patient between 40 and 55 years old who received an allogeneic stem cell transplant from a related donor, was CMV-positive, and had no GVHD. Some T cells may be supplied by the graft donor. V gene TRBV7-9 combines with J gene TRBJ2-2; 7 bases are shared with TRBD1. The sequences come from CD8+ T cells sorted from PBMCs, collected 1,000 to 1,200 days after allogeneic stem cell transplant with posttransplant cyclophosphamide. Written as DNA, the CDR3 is TGTGCCAGCAGCTCCCGGGACAGTGAATCCGGGGAGCTGTTTTTT. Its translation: CASSSRDSESGELFF.